Listed below are T cell receptor beta chains from one sample, sequenced in a study of identical twins. TCRdb redid the calling of the 5' RACE reads with MiXCR, one entry per CDR3 protein. The data contain approximately 220,000 distinct CDR3 sequences, about a tenth of them singletons. The sample taken for sequencing was memory (CD45RO+) T cells sorted from blood. These TCRs come from a woman aged 18-30 years in good health. The CDR3 runs from the conserved cysteine through the conserved F or W. The D gene is left open where the match is weak. The listing skips clone size in some rows; elsewhere it reads once, few, many or a size class.

v_gene,abundance,d_gene,j_gene,CDR3aa,CDR3nt
TRBV4-3,many,NA,TRBJ2-7,CASSQDGEVGEQYF,TGCGCCAGCAGCCAAGATGGGGAAGTGGGAGAGCAGTACTTC
TRBV29-1,many,NA,TRBJ2-1,CGASENEQFF,TGCGGGGCTAGCGAGAATGAGCAGTTCTTC
TRBV6-1,many,TRBD1,TRBJ1-1,CASSKQGRDTEAFF,TGTGCCAGCAGTAAACAGGGGAGGGACACTGAAGCTTTCTTT
TRBV12-3/TRBV12-4,many,NA,TRBJ2-2,CASSLPPGELFF,TGTGCCAGCAGCTTGCCCCCCGGGGAGCTGTTTTTT
TRBV5-1,few,TRBD1,TRBJ1-6,CASNLLPTGGTPLHF,TGCGCCAGCAACCTCCTGCCGACAGGGGGTACACCCCTCCACTTT
TRBV7-3,NA,NA,TRBJ1-6,CASSRDGPLHF,TGTGCCAGCAGCAGAGATGGGCCCCTCCACTTT
TRBV15,many,NA,TRBJ1-5,CATSRDKSLEQPQHF,TGTGCCACCAGCAGAGATAAATCGCTCGAACAGCCCCAGCATTTT
TRBV7-2,NA,NA,TRBJ2-3,CASSLYLARTDTQYF,TGTGCCAGCAGCTTATATCTAGCCAGAACAGATACGCAGTATTTT
TRBV10-1,few,NA,TRBJ1-2,CASSDSTLTGVGGYTF,TGCGCCAGCAGTGACTCGACTTTGACAGGCGTCGGCGGCTACACCTTC
TRBV12-3/TRBV12-4,NA,NA,TRBJ2-1,CASSPPPWGHEQFF,TGTGCCAGCAGCCCTCCCCCCTGGGGACATGAGCAGTTCTTC
TRBV3-1,NA,TRBD2,TRBJ2-5,CASSTHSGRQETQYF,TGTGCCAGCAGCACCCACAGCGGGAGACAAGAGACCCAGTACTTC
TRBV11-2,few,TRBD2,TRBJ2-1,CASSAQTSGYGNEQFF,TGTGCCAGCAGCGCCCAGACTAGCGGCTATGGGAATGAGCAGTTCTTC
TRBV3-1,few,NA,TRBJ2-7,CASSHSAFLSYEQYF,TGTGCCAGCAGCCACTCGGCTTTTCTCTCCTACGAGCAGTACTTC
TRBV7-9,few,TRBD1,TRBJ2-2,CASSHGDSTRELFF,TGTGCCAGCAGCCACGGGGACAGTACGAGGGAGCTGTTTTTT
TRBV20-1,many,TRBD2,TRBJ2-3,CSAEVVAGADTQYF,TGCAGTGCTGAGGTGGTAGCGGGAGCAGATACGCAGTATTTT
TRBV5-4,many,TRBD1,TRBJ1-1,CASTGQMNTEAFF,TGTGCCAGCACGGGACAGATGAACACTGAAGCTTTCTTT
TRBV7-9,NA,TRBD1,TRBJ2-7,CASSWGTGSNEQYF,TGTGCCAGCAGCTGGGGGACAGGTTCCAACGAGCAGTACTTC
TRBV5-1,NA,TRBD2,TRBJ2-4,CASSLMTSGRAKNIQYF,TGCGCCAGCAGCTTGATGACTAGCGGGAGGGCCAAAAACATTCAGTACTTC
TRBV7-2,NA,TRBD2,TRBJ2-1,CASRLAGLTYNEQFF,TGTGCCAGCAGGTTAGCGGGCCTCACCTACAATGAGCAGTTCTTC
TRBV20-1,NA,NA,TRBJ1-5,CSAMQGGGPGQPQHF,TGCAGTGCTATGCAGGGTGGTGGGCCGGGACAGCCCCAGCATTTT
TRBV4-3,NA,NA,TRBJ2-1,CASSFGVGNNEQFF,TGCGCCAGCAGCTTCGGGGTGGGAAACAATGAGCAGTTCTTC
TRBV20-1,NA,TRBD2,TRBJ2-3,CSARPISTSGSTDTQYF,TGCAGTGCTAGACCTATATCGACTAGCGGAAGCACAGATACGCAGTATTTT
TRBV6-1,once,NA,TRBJ2-5,CASTQWATQGTETQYF,TGTGCCAGCACCCAATGGGCAACACAGGGAACAGAGACCCAGTACTTC
TRBV2,few,NA,TRBJ1-2,CASRIDSNSNYGYTF,TGTGCCAGCAGAATAGACAGTAACTCTAACTATGGCTACACCTTC
TRBV5-8,few,NA,TRBJ2-3,CASSLARVTDTQYF,TGTGCCAGCAGCTTGGCCAGGGTCACAGATACGCAGTATTTT
TRBV4-2,few,NA,TRBJ2-2,CASSQEIAAGELFF,TGTGCCAGCAGCCAAGAGATAGCGGCCGGGGAGCTGTTTTTT
TRBV4-1,many,TRBD1,TRBJ2-5,CASSQGSGTGSETQYF,TGCGCCAGCAGCCAAGGGTCCGGGACAGGGTCGGAGACCCAGTACTTC
TRBV6-1,NA,NA,TRBJ2-7,CASSPQGGFSYEQYF,TGTGCCAGCAGCCCCCAAGGGGGATTCTCCTACGAGCAGTACTTC
TRBV5-6,NA,TRBD2,TRBJ2-2,CASSTTSDGVRTGELFF,TGTGCCAGCAGCACTACTAGCGACGGGGTTCGTACCGGGGAGCTGTTTTTT
TRBV12-3/TRBV12-4,many,TRBD1,TRBJ2-5,CASSLAGGQGYGETQYF,TGTGCCAGCAGTTTAGCAGGGGGACAGGGTTACGGAGAGACCCAGTACTTC
TRBV9,NA,NA,TRBJ2-2,CASSGGTNTGELFF,TGTGCCAGCAGCGGGGGGACGAACACCGGGGAGCTGTTTTTT
TRBV12-3/TRBV12-4,many,NA,TRBJ2-2,CASSPVAGELFF,TGTGCCAGCAGTCCCGTCGCCGGGGAGCTGTTTTTT
TRBV20-1,NA,NA,TRBJ2-5,CSASGLGETQYF,TGCAGTGCTAGCGGGTTGGGAGAGACCCAGTACTTC
TRBV15,few,TRBD1,TRBJ1-2,CATDLDRGLGGYTF,TGTGCCACCGACCTCGACAGGGGCCTAGGAGGCTACACCTTC
TRBV18,few,NA,TRBJ2-6,CASSPTGANVLTF,TGTGCCAGCTCACCAACCGGGGCCAACGTCCTGACTTTC
TRBV5-1,few,NA,TRBJ1-4,CASSPGVDSSNEKLFF,TGCGCCAGCAGCCCAGGAGTGGACAGCTCCAATGAAAAACTGTTTTTT
TRBV20-1,few,NA,TRBJ2-1,CSAPDLAQIAHEQFF,TGCAGTGCTCCCGACCTAGCTCAAATAGCTCATGAGCAGTTCTTC
TRBV29-1,many,TRBD1,TRBJ1-1,CSVAQGVTEAFF,TGCAGCGTTGCCCAGGGGGTTACTGAAGCTTTCTTT
TRBV27,few,TRBD2,TRBJ2-3,CASRLAGNTDTQYF,TGTGCCAGCAGACTAGCGGGGAACACAGATACGCAGTATTTT
TRBV6-2/TRBV6-3,few,NA,TRBJ2-7,CASIPRGTIYEQYF,TGTGCCTCAATACCTCGGGGGACCATCTACGAGCAGTACTTC
TRBV20-1,few,TRBD2,TRBJ2-7,CSASPRGTSGKADF,TGCAGTGCTAGTCCTAGGGGGACTAGCGGGAAGGCGGACTTC